A single sample gave rise to the 26 T cell receptor beta chains below, sequenced in a study of CD8+CD57+ T cells in acquired aplastic anemia. The patients chosen for sequencing had shown expansion of CD8+CD57+ cells (detected by flow cytometry). TCR beta VDJ and CDR3 were profiled, and genomic DNA was the template. One entry per CDR3 protein, called by TCRdb with MiXCR from the reads. Counted here are around 200,000 distinct CDR3 sequences, roughly 50% occurring once; the ten biggest clones make up under 15%. The sample taken for sequencing was sorted CD4+, CD8+, or CD8+CD57+ T cells (not recorded which) from PBMCs. The source of these receptors is a human donor with aplastic anemia.

This rearrangement joins TRBV15 to TRBJ2-7, with D unclear. The CDR3 totals 13 residues. V lost 0 bases, J lost 9 bases, and 12 bases lay in between. Germline CDR1 is LNHNV and CDR2 is YYDKDF (reference sequence). The CDR3 loop reads CATSRETLLGQYF. The DNA for the CDR3 is TGTGCCACCAGCAGAGAGACCTTATTGGGGCAGTACTTC. Full variable domain (missing parts from reference TRBV15 and TRBJ2-7): DAMVIQNPRYQVTQFGKPVTLSCSQTLNHNVMYWYQQKSSQAPKLLFHYYDKDFNNEADTPDNFQSRRPNTSFCFLDIRSPGLGDTAMYLCATSRETLLGQYFGPGTRLTVT.

This clonotype showed up just a few times. One end of the junction varies from germline; a read error may be responsible. The chain is built from TRBV7-7 and TRBJ2-3; D is undetermined. The germline V gene encodes CDR1 SSHAT and CDR2 FNYEAQ (reference sequence). The CDR3 sequence is 13 residues long. CDR3 sequence: CASSLTATDTQYF. The CDR3 region has the DNA TGTGCTAGCAGCTTAACGGCTACAGATACGCAGTATTTT.

This chain connects TRBV5-1 to TRBJ2-1; TRBD2 aligns across 8 bases. CDR1 and CDR2 (germline): SGHRS, YFSETQ. CDR3 length: 14 amino acids. Trimming took 0 bases from V and 7 from J; bases not matched to a gene: 3. CDR3 DNA: TGCGCCAGCAGCTTGGATGGGACTAGTAATGAGCAGTTCTTC. Its protein product is CASSLDGTSNEQFF.

A single count supports this clonotype. The gene calls are TRBV5-5 and TRBJ1-2; D call uncertain. CDR3 size: 11 residues. Germline V gene sequence: CDR1 SGHKS, CDR2 YYEKEE (reference sequence). V was cut by 4 bases and J by 6 bases, with 7 bases left in between. The DNA for the CDR3 is TGTGCCAGCAGCCTCGCACATGGCTACACCTTC. Residues: CASSLAHGYTF.

The rearrangement links TRBV7-8 to TRBJ1-5, with D unresolved. Germline V gene data show CDR1 as SGHVS and CDR2 as FQNEAQ. The CDR3 length is 15 residues. V was cut by 11 bases and J by 0 bases, with 17 bases left in between. The CDR3 loop reads CASSVGPYSNQPQHF. The CDR3 DNA follows: TGTGCCTCCTCGGTCGGTCCGTATAGCAATCAGCCCCAGCATTTT. The entire variable domain, with the rest obtained from reference TRBV7-8 and TRBJ1-5, is as follows: GAGVSQSPRYKVAKRGQDVALRCDPISGHVSLFWYQQALGQGPEFLTYFQNEAQLDKSGLPSDRFFAERPEGSVSTLKIQRTQQEDSAVYLCASSVGPYSNQPQHFGDGTRLSIL.

The rearrangement uses TRBV20-1 and TRBJ1-6; D is possibly TRBD1 (5 bases). Germline CDR1 DFQATT, CDR2 SNEGSKA (reference sequence). V was clipped by 1 base and J by 7 bases, with 8 bases between them. The CDR3 is 13 residues long. The chain's CDR3 is CSARAGQNSPLHF. CDR3 in DNA: TGCAGTGCTAGAGCTGGACAAAATTCACCCCTCCACTTT.

This clonotype was observed a handful of times. V gene TRBV20-1 combines with J gene TRBJ2-6, with D hard to call. The CDR3 spans 12 residues. Germline CDR1 DFQATT, CDR2 SNEGSKA (reference sequence). V lost 6 bases, J lost 4 bases, and 7 bases lay in between. CDR3: CSADAGANVLTF. CDR3 nucleotide sequence: TGCAGTGCCGACGCAGGGGCCAACGTCCTGACTTTC.

The chain links TRBV20-1 to TRBJ1-6, with D tentatively TRBD1 (5 bases). The germline V gene encodes CDR1 DFQATT and CDR2 SNEGSKA (reference sequence). V lost 0 bases and J 9 bases, leaving 12 bases between the germline ends. This CDR3 is built from 14 residues. The DNA of the CDR3 is TGCAGTGCTAGAGATTGGCGGGGCAGTTCACCCCTCCACTTT. Its translation is CSARDWRGSSPLHF.

This clonotype occurred many times. V is TRBV7-3 and J is TRBJ1-1; perhaps TRBD1 as D (5 bases). V was trimmed by 5 bases and J by 2 bases, leaving 9 bases between them. This CDR3 region has 13 residues. Germline loops: CDR1 SGHTA, CDR2 FQGTGA. In DNA form, the CDR3 reads TGTGCCAGCAGCGTAGACAGTAACACTGAAGCTTTCTTT. This translates into CASSVDSNTEAFF.

This clonotype was detected many times. This chain joins TRBV20-1 and TRBJ2-5; D is perhaps TRBD2 (5 bases). This CDR3 contains 13 residues. V shed 4 bases and J shed 1 base, with 10 bases lying between them. CDR1 and CDR2 (germline): DFQATT, SNEGSKA (reference sequence). Written as DNA, the CDR3 is TGCAGTGCTATTGGAGGCCTCCAAGAGACCCAGTACTTC. Encoded protein: CSAIGGLQETQYF.

In this sample, this clonotype turned up many times. The chain couples TRBV2 to TRBJ1-2, with TRBD1 matching 7 bases. Unmatched junction bases numbered 4, after V lost 7 bases and J lost 8 bases. This CDR3 comprises 11 residues. Per germline, CDR1 SNHLY and CDR2 FYNNEI. The CDR3 DNA follows: TGTGCCAGCATGCAGGGGGAAGGCTACACCTTC. As protein: CASMQGEGYTF.

This clonotype was observed at least ten times. The chain uses TRBV19 and TRBJ1-4, with 7 nucleotides matching TRBD1. The CDR3 extends over 12 amino acids. CDR1 LNHDA and CDR2 SQIVND come from the germline V gene (reference sequence). CDR3 nucleotides: TGTGCGACCGGGACAGCAAATGAAAAACTGTTTTTT. Translating it yields CATGTANEKLFF.

This clonotype has ten or more counts. The chain is built from TRBV11-3 and TRBJ2-7; 9 bases align to TRBD1. Germline-derived CDR1 and CDR2 are SGHNT and YENEEA. V lost 0 bases and J lost 3; bases outside the gene matches: 3. The length of the CDR3 is 15 residues. DNA of the CDR3: TGTGCCAGCAGCTTAGAACAGGGGGCCGTCTACGAGCAGTACTTC. Protein: CASSLEQGAVYEQYF.

This clonotype was detected many times. The CDR3 DNA sequence: TGTGCCAGCAGCGCCCGAGGGGGTGGAAACACCATATATTTT. Encoded protein: CASSARGGGNTIYF. The chain employs TRBV9 and TRBJ1-3, with D perhaps TRBD1 (6 bases). Trimming stripped 3 bases from V and 3 bases from J, with 10 bases between. The CDR3 totals 14 residues. Germline V gene sequence: CDR1 SGDLS, CDR2 YYNGEE.

The rearrangement joins TRBV2 to TRBJ2-7, with D maybe TRBD2 (5 bases). V was shortened by 8 bases and J by 3 bases, with 8 bases between the two germline ends. The CDR3 totals 11 residues. Germline V gene lookup returns CDR1 SNHLY and CDR2 FYNNEI. In DNA, the CDR3 is TGTGCCAGCGCCGCGGGCTACGAGCAGTACTTC. This gives the protein CASAAGYEQYF.

The chain uses TRBV20-1 and TRBJ1-6; the match to TRBD1 covers 10 bases. This CDR3 region has 14 residues. Germline lookup yields CDR1 DFQATT and CDR2 SNEGSKA (reference sequence). J gave up 5 bases and V 5 bases, and 3 bases lay outside the gene matches. CDR3 nucleotides: TGCAGTGCTCGCGGGACAGGGGATAATTCACCCCTCCACTTT. It codes for CSARGTGDNSPLHF.

V is TRBV2 and J is TRBJ2-7, with D tentatively TRBD1 or TRBD2 (6 bases each). This CDR3 is 11 amino acids long. Trimming shortened V by 6 bases and J by 6 bases, and 9 bases separated the two germline ends. Germline assignment: CDR1 SNHLY and CDR2 FYNNEI. In DNA form, the CDR3 reads TGTGCCAGCAGATCGGGGGCCGAGCAGTACTTC. Amino acids: CASRSGAEQYF.

To note about this clonotype: Here the CDR3 omits its conserved ending phenylalanine or tryptophan, so a read error is the likely source. CDR3 residues: CASSPSNRGTGQPQHC. For the CDR3, the DNA is TGTGCCAGCTCACCGTCAAACAGGGGTACGGGTCAGCCCCAGCATTGT. The V gene is TRBV18, the J gene TRBJ1-5; TRBD1 agrees at 7 bases. This CDR3 spans 16 amino acids. V lost 3 bases, J lost 6 bases, and 11 bases stayed unmatched. Germline-derived CDR1 and CDR2 are KGHSH and LQKENI.

This clonotype was found a few times. The chain recombines TRBV29-1 with TRBJ2-7; D may match TRBD1 or TRBD2 (5 bases each). This CDR3 contains 13 residues. V was pared by 6 bases and J by 3 bases, with 15 bases between. Per the germline V gene, CDR1 is SQVTM and CDR2 is ANQGSEA. The CDR3 region has the DNA TGCAGCGTCAACCGGGACGGCAACTACGAGCAGTACTTC. It specifies CSVNRDGNYEQYF.

Details on this clonotype: Given a much more abundant clone one base away, this may be a read error. This sequence joins TRBV10-3 and TRBJ1-5; no clear D. Germline assignment: CDR1 ENHRY and CDR2 SYGVKD. This CDR3 contains 13 residues. The V end lost 1 base, the J end lost 6 bases, and 7 bases lay between the germline ends. CDR3 nucleotide sequence: TGTGCCATCAGTGAGTTTACAGCTCAGCCCCAGCATTTT. Protein product: CAISEFTAQPQHF.

This chain connects TRBV10-3 to TRBJ1-6; D ambiguous. In germline, CDR1 is ENHRY, CDR2 SYGVKD. Between the trimmed V and J ends, which lost 4 bases and 5 bases, there was a span of 9 bases. The CDR3 sequence is 14 residues long. The CDR3 region has the DNA TGTGCCATCAGTGTAGGAGTTAATAATTCACCCCTCCACTTT. Translation: CAISVGVNNSPLHF.

This clonotype was counted ten times or more. J is TRBJ2-3 and V is TRBV5-1; the D gene is possibly TRBD2 (6 bases). From germline, CDR1 is SGHRS and CDR2 YFSETQ. The V end was cut by 4 bases, the J end by 6 bases, with 21 bases between. The CDR3 has 16 amino acids. The CDR3 DNA reads TGCGCCAGCAGCCTTTCGGGGGTACCAAGCCGGGATACGCAGTATTTT. Translation gives CASSLSGVPSRDTQYF.

The J gene is TRBJ2-2, the V gene TRBV24-1; 7 nucleotides match TRBD1. V trimming: 9 bases; J trimming: 1 base; junction bases outside the gene matches: 4. In germline, CDR1 is KGHDR, CDR2 SFDVKD. The CDR3 sequence is 14 residues long. DNA of the CDR3: TGTGCCACCCGAGGGACAGTGAACACCGGGGAGCTGTTTTTT. As protein: CATRGTVNTGELFF.

This clonotype was seen at least ten times. This sequence joins TRBV19 and TRBJ1-3, with D perhaps TRBD1 (5 bases). Germline lookup yields CDR1 LNHDA and CDR2 SQIVND (reference sequence). CDR3 length: 14 residues. Trimming removed 8 bases at V and 0 bases at J, with 11 bases between. DNA of the CDR3: TGTGCCAGTGCATCCGGGGGCTCTGGAAACACCATATATTTT. Translation gives CASASGGSGNTIYF.

The CDR3 DNA reads TGTGCCACCGGACCCACGGCCTACCTCGGGCAGTACTTC. As protein: CATGPTAYLGQYF. The chain links TRBV24-1 to TRBJ2-7, with D unclear. Germline V gene data show CDR1 as KGHDR and CDR2 as SFDVKD. V lost 9 bases, J lost 9 bases, and 20 bases lay in between. The CDR3 is 13 amino acids.

The rearrangement joins TRBV5-1 to TRBJ2-1; TRBD2 matches 16 bases. With 2 bases clipped from V and 8 bases from J, the junction kept 7 bases outside the gene matches. The CDR3 runs 17 residues. Looked up from germline, CDR1 is SGHRS and CDR2 is YFSETQ. As DNA, the CDR3 is TGCGCCAGCAGCTTTTCCGGGACTAGCGGGGGGGGGCATGAGCAGTTCTTC. Amino acid sequence: CASSFSGTSGGGHEQFF. The full variable domain, its missing parts supplied by reference TRBV5-1 and TRBJ2-1, is KAGVTQTPRYLIKTRGQQVTLSCSPISGHRSVSWYQQTPGQGLQFLFEYFSETQRNKGNFPGRFSGRQFSNSRSEMNVSTLELGDSALYLCASSFSGTSGGGHEQFFGPGTRLTVL.